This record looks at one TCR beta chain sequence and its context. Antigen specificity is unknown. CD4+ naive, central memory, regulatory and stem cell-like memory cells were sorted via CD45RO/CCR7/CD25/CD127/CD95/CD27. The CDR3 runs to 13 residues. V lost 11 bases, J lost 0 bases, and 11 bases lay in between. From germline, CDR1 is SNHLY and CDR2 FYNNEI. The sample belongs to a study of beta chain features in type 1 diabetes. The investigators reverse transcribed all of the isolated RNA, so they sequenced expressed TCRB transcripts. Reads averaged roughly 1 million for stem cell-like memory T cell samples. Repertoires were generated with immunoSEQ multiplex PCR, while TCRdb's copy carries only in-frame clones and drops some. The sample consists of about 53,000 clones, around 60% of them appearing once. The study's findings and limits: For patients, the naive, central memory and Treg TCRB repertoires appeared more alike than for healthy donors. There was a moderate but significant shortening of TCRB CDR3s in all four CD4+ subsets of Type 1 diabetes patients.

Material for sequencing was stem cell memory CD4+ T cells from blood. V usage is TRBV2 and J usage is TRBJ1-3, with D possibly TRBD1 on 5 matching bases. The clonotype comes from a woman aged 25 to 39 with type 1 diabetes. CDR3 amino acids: CAGARVSGNTIYF. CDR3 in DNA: TGTGCCGGGGCAAGGGTCTCTGGAAACACCATATATTTT.